The rows below give T cell receptor beta chains drawn from one sample of a study of blood T cell repertoires in COVID-19. Data came from immunoSEQ multiplex PCR; TCRdb stores just in-frame clones and leaves some out. The sample holds 90,000 to 140,000 clones, approximately 72% seen once. The sample comprised peripheral blood. The receptors come from a woman in her seventies with acute or convalescent COVID-19. Both conserved end residues are part of each CDR3. D genes are given only for firm matches. Size tells how often a clone was seen (once, few, many) or the class of an expanded clone, and some rows leave it out.

v_gene	j_gene	abundance	d_gene	len	CDR3aa	CDR3nt
TRBV19	TRBJ2-1	NA	NA	14	CASSASESYNEQFF	TGTGCCAGTAGTGCTAGCGAATCCTACAATGAGCAGTTCTTC
TRBV3-1/TRBV3-2	TRBJ2-2	NA	TRBD2	17	CASSQIRVAGDTGELFF	TGTGCCAGCAGCCAGATCAGAGTAGCGGGGGACACCGGGGAGCTGTTTTTT
TRBV30	TRBJ1-2	NA	NA	12	CAWSDRDSGYTF	TGTGCCTGGAGTGATCGCGACAGCGGCTACACCTTC
TRBV28	TRBJ1-6	NA	TRBD1	15	CASSRRDRPIFGLHF	TGTGCCAGCAGTCGCCGGGACAGGCCCATTTTTGGCCTCCACTTT
TRBV7-9	TRBJ2-1	NA	TRBD2	16	CASARRGTSGDAEQFF	TGTGCCAGCGCCCGCCGGGGGACTAGCGGGGATGCTGAGCAGTTCTTC
TRBV5-4	TRBJ2-5	NA	TRBD1	15	CASSWARGSGETQYF	TGTGCCAGCAGCTGGGCCAGGGGGTCCGGTGAGACCCAGTACTTC
TRBV5-1	TRBJ1-3	few	NA	16	CASSFSFRESGNTIYF	TGCGCCAGCAGCTTTAGCTTCCGGGAATCTGGAAACACCATATATTTT
TRBV27	TRBJ2-1	NA	TRBD2	15	CASSLVAGRYNEQFF	TGTGCCAGCAGTTTGGTAGCGGGGAGATACAATGAGCAGTTCTTC
TRBV25-1	TRBJ1-6	NA	TRBD1	15	CASRASDRSNSPLHF	TGTGCCAGCAGGGCTTCGGACAGGAGTAATTCACCCCTCCACTTT
TRBV29-1	TRBJ1-2	NA	NA	13	CSVDLRAAYGYTF	TGCAGCGTTGACCTGAGGGCAGCCTATGGCTACACCTTC
TRBV6-2/TRBV6-3	TRBJ2-7	few	TRBD2	15	CASSSLAVIMREQYF	TGTGCCAGCAGTTCCCTAGCGGTGATAATGAGGGAGCAGTACTTC
TRBV5-1	TRBJ2-1	NA	TRBD1	14	CASSLRQGQGEQFF	TGCGCCAGCAGCCTCAGACAGGGGCAGGGAGAGCAGTTCTTC
TRBV11-2	TRBJ2-5	NA	NA	13	CASSYGSGETQYF	TGTGCCAGCAGCTATGGCTCCGGGGAGACCCAGTACTTC
TRBV5-6	TRBJ1-2	NA	TRBD1	15	CASSQIPGGDYGYTF	TGTGCCAGCAGCCAAATTCCAGGGGGCGACTATGGCTACACCTTC
TRBV6-5	TRBJ1-2	NA	NA	13	CASSLTGDYGYTF	TGTGCCAGCAGTCTGACAGGAGACTATGGCTACACCTTC
TRBV14	TRBJ2-3	NA	TRBD2	18	CASSPRAGGPPVADTQYF	TGTGCCAGCAGCCCCCGAGCGGGGGGGCCTCCCGTGGCAGATACGCAGTATTTT
TRBV19	TRBJ1-4	NA	NA	14	CASSISSTNEKLFF	TGTGCCAGTAGTATTAGCAGCACTAATGAAAAACTGTTTTTT
TRBV7-2	TRBJ1-1	NA	TRBD1	16	CASSLRDRPLGTEAFF	TGTGCCAGCAGCTTAAGGGACAGACCTTTGGGGACTGAAGCTTTCTTT
TRBV6-5	TRBJ1-5	NA	NA	14	CASSLQGNIQPQHF	TGTGCCAGCAGTCTACAGGGAAATATTCAGCCCCAGCATTTT
TRBV5-3	TRBJ1-3	NA	NA	14	CARSLPQGGNTIYF	TGTGCCAGAAGCTTGCCCCAGGGGGGAAACACCATATATTTT
TRBV30	TRBJ2-2	NA	TRBD2	17	CAWSVRKPSGGHGELFF	TGTGCCTGGAGTGTACGAAAGCCGAGCGGGGGTCACGGGGAGCTGTTTTTT
TRBV24-1	TRBJ2-3	NA	TRBD2	16	CATSDSGGPDTDTQYF	TGTGCCACCAGTGATTCGGGGGGACCTGACACAGATACGCAGTATTTT
TRBV2	TRBJ1-2	NA	TRBD1	14	CASRGGQGNYGYTF	TGTGCCAGCAGGGGTGGACAGGGGAACTATGGCTACACCTTC
TRBV7-6	TRBJ2-1	NA	NA	15	CASSLLQGGYNEQFF	TGTGCCAGCAGCTTACTCCAGGGGGGTTACAATGAGCAGTTCTTC
TRBV24-1	TRBJ1-2	NA	TRBD1	12	CATRGTGTRYTF	TGTGCCACCAGGGGGACAGGGACCCGCTACACCTTC
TRBV19	TRBJ2-7	NA	NA	12	CASSDPFQEQYF	TGTGCCAGTAGTGATCCCTTTCAGGAGCAGTACTTC
TRBV29-1	TRBJ1-3	NA	TRBD1	11	CSVGQGNTIYF	TGCAGCGTGGGACAGGGTAACACCATATATTTT
TRBV15	TRBJ2-3	NA	TRBD1	15	CATSRGQGNTDTQYF	TGTGCCACCAGCAGAGGACAGGGGAACACAGATACGCAGTATTTT
TRBV5-5	TRBJ2-6	few	NA	16	CASSSSLNSGANVLTF	TGTGCCAGCAGCTCCTCCCTTAACTCTGGGGCCAACGTCCTGACTTTC
TRBV2	TRBJ1-5	few	TRBD1	14	CASSRTGRNQPQHF	TGTGCCAGCAGTCGGACAGGGAGGAATCAGCCCCAGCATTTT
TRBV19	TRBJ2-3	NA	TRBD2	14	CASKGSGGTDTQYF	TGTGCCAGTAAGGGCAGCGGGGGAACTGATACGCAGTATTTT
TRBV6-5	TRBJ1-3	NA	TRBD1	15	CASSYYPGQANTIYF	TGTGCCAGCAGTTACTATCCAGGACAGGCCAACACCATATATTTT
TRBV5-4	TRBJ1-6	NA	NA	15	CASSLAKGGHSPLHF	TGTGCCAGCAGCTTGGCCAAAGGGGGACATTCACCCCTCCACTTT
TRBV20-1	TRBJ2-1	NA	TRBD2	11	CRVGTSDNEFF	TGCAGAGTAGGGACTAGCGATAATGAGTTCTTC
TRBV19	TRBJ1-2	NA	NA	11	CASKTGSGYTF	TGTGCTAGTAAAACAGGTTCTGGCTACACCTTC
TRBV4-1	TRBJ1-5	NA	NA	16	CASSQEGQPGNQPQHF	TGCGCCAGCAGCCAAGAGGGGCAACCGGGCAATCAGCCCCAGCATTTT
TRBV30	TRBJ1-5	NA	NA	14	CAWSSGSGNQPQHF	TGTGCCTGGAGTAGCGGTTCTGGCAATCAGCCCCAGCATTTT
TRBV4-1	TRBJ1-2	NA	NA	15	CASSQGTGSGYGYTF	TGCGCCAGCAGCCAAGGGACGGGAAGTGGGTATGGCTACACCTTC
TRBV18	TRBJ1-4	NA	NA	16	CASSPPGGLSGEKLFF	TGTGCCAGCTCACCACCAGGAGGGCTAAGTGGAGAAAAACTGTTTTTT
TRBV4-1	TRBJ2-3	NA	TRBD1	15	CASSPHGQGTDTQYF	TGCGCCAGCAGCCCCCATGGACAGGGAACAGATACGCAGTATTTT